A selection of T cell receptor beta chains follows, all from one sample in a study of Ad26.COV2.S vaccination and SARS-CoV-2 variants. Data came from immunoSEQ multiplex PCR; TCRdb stores just in-frame clones and leaves some out. The profile shows about 350,000 clones, about 85% of them singletons. Material: peripheral blood, obtained in a trial of Ad26.COV2.S vaccine versus placebo. The receptors derive from a person between 18 and 65 years old who received the Ad26.COV2.S COVID-19 vaccine or a placebo. Each CDR3 is given with its conserved first and last residue.

cdr3_aa: CASSLIYNEQFF
j_call: TRBJ2-1
v_call: TRBV7-2

cdr3_aa: CASSSGYNEQFF
j_call: TRBJ2-1
v_call: TRBV11-3

cdr3_aa: CASSPPRRVSYEQYF
j_call: TRBJ2-7
v_call: TRBV7-8

cdr3_aa: CASSLSEGTSSTDTQYF
j_call: TRBJ2-3
v_call: TRBV27

cdr3_aa: CASSLTAPYEQYF
j_call: TRBJ2-7
v_call: TRBV12-3/TRBV12-4

cdr3_aa: CASSLIAGGGGELFF
j_call: TRBJ2-2
v_call: TRBV3-1/TRBV3-2

cdr3_aa: CASSYSIGTVSYEQYF
j_call: TRBJ2-7
v_call: TRBV6-2/TRBV6-3

cdr3_aa: CASSEYGGGADTQYF
j_call: TRBJ2-3
v_call: TRBV25-1

cdr3_aa: CASSSQAGGLTDTQYF
j_call: TRBJ2-3
v_call: TRBV5-1

cdr3_aa: CASHRGAGARETQYF
j_call: TRBJ2-5
v_call: TRBV27

cdr3_aa: CASSPTSGWDEQFF
j_call: TRBJ2-1
v_call: TRBV7-2

cdr3_aa: CASSSGQGNTEAFF
j_call: TRBJ1-1
v_call: TRBV5-1

cdr3_aa: CASSPVTGTNEQFF
j_call: TRBJ2-1
v_call: TRBV18

cdr3_aa: CASSIDAGDTDTQYF
j_call: TRBJ2-3
v_call: TRBV19

cdr3_aa: CASSFVPLRQGILGINEQFF
j_call: TRBJ2-1
v_call: TRBV6-2/TRBV6-3

cdr3_aa: CATSSTGGTGANVLTF
j_call: TRBJ2-6
v_call: TRBV15

cdr3_aa: CASSLRSDRDWSGELFF
j_call: TRBJ2-2
v_call: TRBV5-1